This T cell receptor beta chain is from a study of shared clonotypes between healthy human individuals. CD4+ cell separation produced CD45RA+ naive and CD45RA-negative memory subsets. The CDR3 is 15 residues long. Trimming left V 3 bases short and J 6 bases short, with 12 bases between. CDR1 and CDR2 (germline): SGHAT, FQNNGV. Study outcomes and limitations: On the whole, naive subsets had larger estimated richness than memory subsets had.

Remarks on this clone: The target antigen is unknown.

An assay was performed, and its level was deep. Clones were read by immunoSEQ multiplex PCR, and TCRdb kept only the in-frame ones, dropping some. The table records approximately 2.4 million clones, approximately 94% of them present only once. V is TRBV11-2 and J is TRBJ1-6; D is perhaps TRBD1 (6 bases). This clonotype originated in a man younger than 35 in good health. Sequencing was carried out using naive CD4+ T cells sorted from blood. Subset noted: CD45RA+ positively selected. CDR3 in amino acids: CASSFTQGLNSPLHF. The DNA for the CDR3 is TGTGCCAGCAGCTTCACCCAGGGGCTTAATTCACCCCTCCACTTT.